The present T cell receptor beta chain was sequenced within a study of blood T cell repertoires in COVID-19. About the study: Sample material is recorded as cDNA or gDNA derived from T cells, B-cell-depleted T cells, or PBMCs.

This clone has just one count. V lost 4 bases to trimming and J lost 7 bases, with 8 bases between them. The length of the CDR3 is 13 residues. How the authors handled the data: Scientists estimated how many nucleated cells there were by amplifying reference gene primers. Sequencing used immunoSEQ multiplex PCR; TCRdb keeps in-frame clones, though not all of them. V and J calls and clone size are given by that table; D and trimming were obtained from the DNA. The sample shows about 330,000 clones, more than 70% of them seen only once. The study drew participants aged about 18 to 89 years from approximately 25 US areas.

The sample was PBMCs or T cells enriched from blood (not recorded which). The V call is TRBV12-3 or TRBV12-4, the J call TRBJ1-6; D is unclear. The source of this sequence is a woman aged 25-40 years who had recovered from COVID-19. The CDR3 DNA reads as TGTGCCAGCAGTTGGAAGGAGAATTCACCCCTCCACTTT. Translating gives CASSWKENSPLHF.